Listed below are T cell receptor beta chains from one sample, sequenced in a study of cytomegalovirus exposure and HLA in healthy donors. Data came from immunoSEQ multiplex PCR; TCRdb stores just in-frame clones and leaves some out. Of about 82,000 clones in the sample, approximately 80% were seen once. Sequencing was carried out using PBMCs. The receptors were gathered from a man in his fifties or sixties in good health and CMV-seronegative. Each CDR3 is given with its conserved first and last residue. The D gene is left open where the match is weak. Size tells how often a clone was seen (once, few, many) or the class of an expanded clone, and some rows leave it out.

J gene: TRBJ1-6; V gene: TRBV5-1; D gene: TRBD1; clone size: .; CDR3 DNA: TGCGCCAGCAGGGGGACAGGGGGCCGGTCACCCCTCCACTTT; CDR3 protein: CASRGTGGRSPLHF
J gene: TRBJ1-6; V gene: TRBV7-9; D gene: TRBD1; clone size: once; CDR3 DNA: TGTGCCAGCAGCTTAGTTCAGGGGGCGCTTAATTCACCCCTCCACTTT; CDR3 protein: CASSLVQGALNSPLHF
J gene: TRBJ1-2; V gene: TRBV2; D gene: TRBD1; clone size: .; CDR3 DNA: TGTGCCAGCAGTTGGACAGGGGGTGCTGGCTACACCTTC; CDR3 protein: CASSWTGGAGYTF
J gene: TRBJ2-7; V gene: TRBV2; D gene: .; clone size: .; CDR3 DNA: TGTGCCAGCACGTGGAGCCACGAGCAGTACTTC; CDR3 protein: CASTWSHEQYF
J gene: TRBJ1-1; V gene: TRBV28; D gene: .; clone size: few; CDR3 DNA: TGTGCCAGCAGTTCGCAGATGGTATCTGAAGCTTTCTTT; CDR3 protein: CASSSQMVSEAFF
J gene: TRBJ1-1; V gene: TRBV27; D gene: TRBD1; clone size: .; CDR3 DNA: TGTGCCGGCAGCCCTTCAATAGGGACAGGGGGCTCGGCTTTCTTT; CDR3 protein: CAGSPSIGTGGSAFF
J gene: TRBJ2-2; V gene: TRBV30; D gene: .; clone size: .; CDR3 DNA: TGTGCCTGGAGTGTGAGTTCCCTCCCCGGGGAGCTGTTTTTT; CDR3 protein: CAWSVSSLPGELFF
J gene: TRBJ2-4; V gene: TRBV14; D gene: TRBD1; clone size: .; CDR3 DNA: TGTGCCAGCAGCCTACAGGGGGCGGCTAACATTCAGTACTTC; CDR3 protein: CASSLQGAANIQYF
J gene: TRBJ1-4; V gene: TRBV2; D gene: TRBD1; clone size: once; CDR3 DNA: TGTGCCAGCCAGGGGGCAAATGAAAAACTGTTTTTT; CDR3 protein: CASQGANEKLFF
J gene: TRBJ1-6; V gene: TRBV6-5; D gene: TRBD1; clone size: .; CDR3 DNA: TGTGCCAGCAGTCCTCAGGGGGCAAATTCACCCCTCCACTTT; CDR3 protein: CASSPQGANSPLHF
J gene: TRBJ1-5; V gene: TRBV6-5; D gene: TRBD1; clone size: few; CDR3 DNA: TGTGCCAGCAGCCCCGCGACAGGGAGCAATCAGCCCCAGCATTTT; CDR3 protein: CASSPATGSNQPQHF
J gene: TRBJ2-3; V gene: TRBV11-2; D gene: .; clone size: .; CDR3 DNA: TGTGCCAGCAGCTTCCGTTCCAGGGGCATAGATACGCAGTATTTT; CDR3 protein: CASSFRSRGIDTQYF
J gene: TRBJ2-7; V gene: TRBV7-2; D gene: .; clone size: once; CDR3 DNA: TGTGCCAGCAGCCTCGTCGGAGAAGGCGAGCAGTACTTC; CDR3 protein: CASSLVGEGEQYF
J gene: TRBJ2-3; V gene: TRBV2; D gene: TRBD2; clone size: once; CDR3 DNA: TGTGCCAGCAGTGGCATGGGCGGGGGGACCACAGATACGCAGTATTTT; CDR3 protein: CASSGMGGGTTDTQYF
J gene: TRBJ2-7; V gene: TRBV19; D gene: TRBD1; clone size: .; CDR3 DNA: TGTGCCAGTAGTCCAGACAGGGGTTACGAGCAGTACTTC; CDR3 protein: CASSPDRGYEQYF
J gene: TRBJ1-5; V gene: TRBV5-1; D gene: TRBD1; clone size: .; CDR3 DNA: TGCGCCAGCAGCTTTCTTTCACCGGGACAGAGTTTAGGAAATAGCAATCAGCCCCAGCATTTT; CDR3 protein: CASSFLSPGQSLGNSNQPQHF
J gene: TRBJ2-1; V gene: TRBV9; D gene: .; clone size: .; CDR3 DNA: TGTGCCAGCAGCGTATACAGGGATGAGCAGTTCTTC; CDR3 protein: CASSVYRDEQFF
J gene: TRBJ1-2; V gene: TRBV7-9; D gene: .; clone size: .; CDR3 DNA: TGTGCCAGCAGCCGGGACAAGCGCTATGGCTACACCTTC; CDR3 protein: CASSRDKRYGYTF
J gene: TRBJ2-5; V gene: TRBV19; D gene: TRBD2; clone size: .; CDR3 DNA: TGTGCCAGTGCGGGGGGTACCTGGAAGACCCAGTACTTC; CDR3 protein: CASAGGTWKTQYF
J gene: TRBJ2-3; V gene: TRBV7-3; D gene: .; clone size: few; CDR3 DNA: TGTGCCAGCAGCCACGCAGGGTTTACAGATACGCAGTATTTT; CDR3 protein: CASSHAGFTDTQYF
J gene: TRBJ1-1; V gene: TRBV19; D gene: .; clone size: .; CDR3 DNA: TGTGCCAGTAGTATCGGGGGACCCGAGAGGAACACTGAAGCTTTCTTT; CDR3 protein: CASSIGGPERNTEAFF
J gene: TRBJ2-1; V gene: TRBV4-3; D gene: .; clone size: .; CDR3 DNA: TGCGCCAGCAGCCAGGCGGGCGGGGGCTCGAGCTCCTACAATGAGCAGTTCTTC; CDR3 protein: CASSQAGGGSSSYNEQFF
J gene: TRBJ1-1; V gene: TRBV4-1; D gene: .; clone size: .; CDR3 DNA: TGCGCCAGCAGCCAAGATGCGGGGTTCTTCCCGGGGAGCCAAGCTTTCTTT; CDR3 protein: CASSQDAGFFPGSQAFF
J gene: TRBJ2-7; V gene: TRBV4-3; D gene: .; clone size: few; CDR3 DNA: TGCGCCAGCAGCCAACGGACAGTGGACGAGCAGTACTTC; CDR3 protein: CASSQRTVDEQYF
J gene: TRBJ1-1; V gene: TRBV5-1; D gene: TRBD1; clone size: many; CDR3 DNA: TGCGCCAGCAGCTTGTATGACAGGGAGAACACTGAAGCTTTCTTT; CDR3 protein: CASSLYDRENTEAFF
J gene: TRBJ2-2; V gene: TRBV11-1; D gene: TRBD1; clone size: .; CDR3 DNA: TGTGCCAGCAGCCCACCCTACAGGGGCACCGGGGAGCTGTTTTTT; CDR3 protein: CASSPPYRGTGELFF
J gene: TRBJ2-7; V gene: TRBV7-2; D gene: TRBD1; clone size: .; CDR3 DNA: TGTGCCAGCAGCGAAGACAGGGATCGCTACGAGCAGTACTTC; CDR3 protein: CASSEDRDRYEQYF
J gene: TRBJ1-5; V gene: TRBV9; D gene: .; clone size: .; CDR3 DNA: TGTGCCAGCAGCGATGGCGGAGTCAATCAGCCCCAGCATTTT; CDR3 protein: CASSDGGVNQPQHF
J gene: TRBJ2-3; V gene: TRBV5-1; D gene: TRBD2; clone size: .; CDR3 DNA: TGCGCCAGCAGCTGGACTAGCGGGGGGCCCACAGATACGCAGTATTTT; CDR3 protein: CASSWTSGGPTDTQYF
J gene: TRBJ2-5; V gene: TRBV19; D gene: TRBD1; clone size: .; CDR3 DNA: TGTGCCAGTAGGGACAGGGATCGAACCCAGTACTTC; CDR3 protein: CASRDRDRTQYF
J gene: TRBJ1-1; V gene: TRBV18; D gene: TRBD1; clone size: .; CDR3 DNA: TGTGCCAGCTCACTGAACTCCGGGACAGGGGGCGGATGGAACACTGAAGCTTTCTTT; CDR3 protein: CASSLNSGTGGGWNTEAFF
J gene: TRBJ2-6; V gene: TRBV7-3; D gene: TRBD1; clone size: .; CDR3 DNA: TGTGCCAGCAGCTCCCGGGCAGGGGGCGGTATGGCTGGGGCCAACGTCCTGACTTTC; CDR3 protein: CASSSRAGGGMAGANVLTF
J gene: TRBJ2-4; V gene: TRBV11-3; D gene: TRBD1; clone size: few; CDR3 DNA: TGTGCCAGCAGGCATTCAACCGGGACAGGGGGCGAAGTAGCCAAAAACATTCAGTACTTC; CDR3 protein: CASRHSTGTGGEVAKNIQYF
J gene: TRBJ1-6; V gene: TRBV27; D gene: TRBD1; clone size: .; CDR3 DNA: TGTGCCAGCAGGGGGACAGGGGTTTTTTATAATTCACCCCTCCACTTT; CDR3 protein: CASRGTGVFYNSPLHF
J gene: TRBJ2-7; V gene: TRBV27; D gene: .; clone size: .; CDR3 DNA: TGTGCCAGCAGTACCAGGGGTTTCGAGCAGTACTTC; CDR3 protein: CASSTRGFEQYF
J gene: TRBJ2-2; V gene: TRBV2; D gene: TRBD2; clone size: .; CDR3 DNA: TGTGCCAGCAGTGAAAACCCGCTAGCGGGGGGGGTCACCGGGGAGCTGTTTTTT; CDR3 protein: CASSENPLAGGVTGELFF
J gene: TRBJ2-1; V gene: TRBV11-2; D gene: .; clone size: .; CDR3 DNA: TGTGCCAGCAGCTTGGCACAGGGTGGGACCTACAATGAGCAGTTCTTC; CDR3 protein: CASSLAQGGTYNEQFF
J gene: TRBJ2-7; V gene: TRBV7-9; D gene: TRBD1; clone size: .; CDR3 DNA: TGTGCCAGCAGCTTAGGGTCCGGGACAGGGGGAGACGAGCAGTACTTC; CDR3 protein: CASSLGSGTGGDEQYF
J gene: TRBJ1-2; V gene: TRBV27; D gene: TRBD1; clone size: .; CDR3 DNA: TGTGCCAGCAGTTCGACAATGGACAGGGTTGTGTTCTATGGCTACACCTTC; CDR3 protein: CASSSTMDRVVFYGYTF
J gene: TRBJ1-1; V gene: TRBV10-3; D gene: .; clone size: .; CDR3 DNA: TGTGCCATCAACGAAGGGGCCACTGAAGCTTTCTTT; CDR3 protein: CAINEGATEAFF
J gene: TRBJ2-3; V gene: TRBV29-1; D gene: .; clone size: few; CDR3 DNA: TGCAGCGTTGATTTCGCGGGGGACACACGGCTTACGCAGTATTTT; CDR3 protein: CSVDFAGDTRLTQYF
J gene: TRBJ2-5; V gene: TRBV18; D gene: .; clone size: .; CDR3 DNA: TGTGCCAGCTCCACCTCTGGCTACCAAGAGACCCAGTACTTC; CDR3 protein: CASSTSGYQETQYF
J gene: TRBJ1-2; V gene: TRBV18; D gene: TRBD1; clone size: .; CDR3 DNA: TGTGCCAGCTCACCTTCGACAGGGACTAACTATGGCTACACCTTC; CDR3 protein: CASSPSTGTNYGYTF
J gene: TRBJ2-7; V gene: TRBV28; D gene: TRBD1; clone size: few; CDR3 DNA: TGTGCCAGCAGACCCGGGACAGGGAGGGGAAGGAGAATTTACGAGCAGTACTTC; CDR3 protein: CASRPGTGRGRRIYEQYF